These 30 T cell receptor beta chains were sequenced from one sample in a study of T cells in Graves' hyperthyroidism and ophthalmopathy. Using RNA transcripts as the source, TCR beta CDR3 regions were amplified. Carried out on the TCR CDR3, a first-round RT-PCR used the HTBI primer set. In TCRdb, the multiplex PCR reads were re-called with MiXCR into one record per CDR3 protein. The sample records 250,000 to 400,000 distinct CDR3 sequences, about 13% being singletons. The sample was blood. Every receptor here comes from a woman aged 40-49 years with Graves' ophthalmopathy.

The chain recombines TRBV12-3 or TRBV12-4 with TRBJ2-5, with 8 bases that match TRBD1. There are 15 residues in the CDR3. V was clipped by 2 bases and J by 6 bases; unmatched bases: 8. The CDR3 DNA follows: TGTGCCAGCAGTTTATTCCAGGGGGCGCCGCAGACCCAGTACTTC. Protein: CASSLFQGAPQTQYF.

The table lists this clonotype with many counts. The chain has TRBV10-3 and TRBJ2-4; perhaps TRBD2 as D (5 bases). Trimming stripped 0 bases from V and 6 bases from J, with 6 bases between. The CDR3 spans 13 residues. The germline CDR1 and CDR2 sequences are ENHRY and SYGVKD. The CDR3 bases are TGTGCCATCAGTGAGTCGGGAGCAAACATTCAGTACTTC. Its protein is CAISESGANIQYF.

V gene TRBV2 combines with J gene TRBJ1-3; maybe TRBD1 (5 bases). Germline CDR1 is SNHLY and CDR2 is FYNNEI. The CDR3 has 13 amino acids. Trimming stripped 7 bases from V and 6 bases from J, with 13 bases between. The DNA of the CDR3 is TGTGCCAGCAACCCCCAGGGCTCAAACACCATATATTTT. This sequence encodes CASNPQGSNTIYF.

The table lists this clonotype with many counts. The chain joins TRBV2 to TRBJ2-7; D is ambiguous. V gave up 5 bases and J gave up 3 bases, with 11 bases separating them. The CDR3 length is 13 residues. From germline, CDR1 is SNHLY and CDR2 FYNNEI. The CDR3 bases are TGTGCCAGCAGTTCTCAGGTGAACTACGAGCAGTACTTC. This codes for CASSSQVNYEQYF. Using reference TRBV2 and TRBJ2-7 for the parts outside the CDR3, the full variable domain is EPEVTQTPSHQVTQMGQEVILRCVPISNHLYFYWYRQILGQKVEFLVSFYNNEISEKSEIFDDQFSVERPDGSNFTLKIRSTKLEDSAMYFCASSSQVNYEQYFGPGTRLTVT.

This chain connects TRBV6-4 to TRBJ1-1, with TRBD1 identical over 8 bases. The germline gives CDR1 MRHNA, CDR2 SNTAGT. Trimming took 9 bases from V and 5 from J; bases not matched to a gene: 14. This CDR3 is 15 amino acids long. The CDR3 spells CARGDFGQGKTEAFF. CDR3 coding DNA: TGTGCCAGGGGTGACTTTGGACAGGGAAAGACTGAAGCTTTCTTT.

This clonotype has more than one count but fewer than ten. The genes are TRBV11-3 and TRBJ2-1; 14 nucleotides agree with TRBD2. This CDR3 is built from 17 residues. CDR1 is SGHNT, CDR2 YENEEA, per germline. Trimming at V came to 3 bases and at J to 7 bases, leaving 8 bases not matched to a gene. The CDR3 region has the DNA TGTGCCAGCAGCTTCGGTATGGGACTAGCGGGAGAGAATGAGCAGTTCTTC. Amino acid sequence: CASSFGMGLAGENEQFF.

This clonotype was recorded a few times. The chain recombines TRBV9 with TRBJ2-7; either TRBD1 or TRBD2 may supply D (7 bases each). CDR1 and CDR2 (germline): SGDLS, YYNGEE. Trimming removed 3 bases from V and 1 base from J, with 14 bases in between. The CDR3 has 15 residues. The CDR3 region is CASSEGGTASYEQYF. CDR3 bases: TGTGCCAGCAGCGAGGGGGGGACAGCATCCTACGAGCAGTACTTC.

This clonotype was seen at least ten times. This chain connects TRBV20-1 to TRBJ2-7; 11 bases line up with TRBD2. The V segment lost 6 bases and the J segment 6 bases; nucleotides outside the gene matches: 10. In germline, CDR1 is DFQATT, CDR2 SNEGSKA (reference sequence). The CDR3 has 14 amino acids. The CDR3 DNA follows: TGCAGTGCAATTAGCGGGAGGGCCGGGGGCGAGCAGTACTTC. Translated: CSAISGRAGGEQYF.

This clonotype was counted ten times or more. The genes are TRBV20-1 and TRBJ1-4, with D uncertain. Trimming took off 0 bases at V and 4 bases at J, with 3 bases between the two ends. This CDR3 has 12 residues. The germline gives CDR1 DFQATT, CDR2 SNEGSKA (reference sequence). DNA of the CDR3: TGCAGTGCTAGAGATTTTAATGAAAAACTGTTTTTT. Protein sequence: CSARDFNEKLFF.

The rearrangement joins TRBV4-1 to TRBJ2-1, with D unclear. V dropped 1 base and J dropped 0 bases, with 13 bases sitting between them. Germline V gene sequence: CDR1 MGHRA, CDR2 YSYEKL. The CDR3 length is 17 residues. Written as DNA, the CDR3 is TGCGCCAGCAGCCAAGTGCGGCTAGTTCGCTCCTACAATGAGCAGTTCTTC. Translated, it gives CASSQVRLVRSYNEQFF.

This clonotype was counted ten times or more. V and J are TRBV6-1 and TRBJ1-6; D ambiguous. The CDR3 sequence is 14 residues long. The germline V and J ends were trimmed by 5 bases and 2 bases, with 7 bases remaining between them. Germline V gene lookup returns CDR1 MNHNS and CDR2 SASEGT. The CDR3 spells CASSPGTYNSPLHF. DNA of the CDR3: TGTGCCAGCAGTCCCGGGACCTATAATTCACCCCTCCACTTT.

This clonotype has ten or more counts. J is TRBJ1-3 and V is TRBV10-3; possible D gene TRBD1, 5 bases. Trimming shortened V by 3 bases and J by 4 bases, and 13 bases separated the two germline ends. The germline CDR1 and CDR2 sequences are ENHRY and SYGVKD. This CDR3 comprises 15 residues. The CDR3 nucleotides read TGTGCCATCAGTGAACACCAGGGTTCAGGAAACACCATATATTTT. As protein: CAISEHQGSGNTIYF.

This clonotype is a singleton in its sample. J is TRBJ2-5 and V is TRBV6-9; D possibly matches TRBD1 or TRBD2 (5 bases each). The CDR3 spans 9 residues. Germline values: CDR1 MNHGY, CDR2 SVAAGI. DNA for the CDR3: TGTTCGCTTGGGGGGACCCAGTACTTC. Translated, it gives CSLGGTQYF.

This clonotype occurred many times. The genes are TRBV5-6 and TRBJ2-3, with D perhaps TRBD2 (5 bases). V lost 5 bases and J lost 4, with 14 bases in between. CDR1 is SGHDT and CDR2 is YYEEEE in the germline V gene. This CDR3 has 14 amino acids. CDR3 coding DNA: TGTGCCAGCAGAACGAGGGTGGGCGCAGATACGCAGTATTTT. Translation: CASRTRVGADTQYF.

This clonotype was observed at least ten times. V gene TRBV2 combines with J gene TRBJ2-2; 9 nucleotides agree with TRBD1. V lost 7 bases to trimming and J lost 4 bases; unmatched junction nucleotides: 7. This CDR3 has 15 amino acids. Germline CDR1 reads SNHLY; CDR2 reads FYNNEI. The CDR3: CASTAGTGSTGELFF. CDR3 DNA: TGTGCCAGCACTGCCGGGACAGGGAGCACCGGGGAGCTGTTTTTT.

This clonotype was seen a few times. This chain uses TRBV29-1 with TRBJ2-1; tentatively, D is TRBD1 (5 bases). V shed 6 bases and J shed 8 bases, with 11 bases lying between them. The CDR3 runs 11 residues. The germline gives CDR1 SQVTM, CDR2 ANQGSEA. The CDR3 reads CSVAQGYEQFF. The CDR3 nucleotides read TGCAGCGTGGCGCAGGGTTATGAGCAGTTCTTC.

The table lists this clonotype with a few counts. The chain carries TRBV5-1 and TRBJ2-5; no definite D call. Trimming left V 0 bases short and J 1 base short, with 10 bases between. The CDR3 totals 15 residues. Germline CDR1 and CDR2: SGHRS and YFSETQ. The CDR3 DNA reads TGCGCCAGCAGCTTGGCAGTAGGCCTCCAAGAGACCCAGTACTTC. This encodes CASSLAVGLQETQYF.

The chain uses TRBV20-1 and TRBJ2-1; D is possibly TRBD1 (5 bases). Germline V gives CDR1 DFQATT, CDR2 SNEGSKA (reference sequence). CDR3 size: 15 residues. Trimming shortened V by 0 bases and J by 0 bases, and 9 bases separated the two germline ends. The CDR3 sequence: CSARDPGNSYNEQFF. CDR3 DNA sequence: TGCAGTGCTAGAGATCCAGGGAACTCCTACAATGAGCAGTTCTTC.

This clonotype was picked up many times. The V call is TRBV2, the J call TRBJ2-7, with a possible D match to TRBD1 (6 bases). The CDR3 consists of 13 residues. V gave up 5 bases and J gave up 2 bases, with 10 bases separating them. CDR1 SNHLY and CDR2 FYNNEI come from the germline V gene. CDR3 residues: CASSQRTAYEQYF. In DNA, the CDR3 is TGTGCCAGCAGTCAGCGGACAGCCTACGAGCAGTACTTC.

This rearrangement joins TRBV5-1 to TRBJ2-1, with 11 bases fitting TRBD2. Germline V gene lookup returns CDR1 SGHRS and CDR2 YFSETQ. This CDR3 contains 18 residues. Unmatched junction bases numbered 14, after V lost 4 bases and J lost 5 bases. This CDR3 reads CASSDAIAGGNWNNEQFF. CDR3 in DNA: TGCGCCAGCAGCGATGCGATAGCGGGGGGGAACTGGAACAATGAGCAGTTCTTC.

This clonotype was seen at least ten times. The V gene is TRBV7-2, the J gene TRBJ2-2; TRBD2 agrees at 9 bases. V shed 1 base and J 7 bases; nucleotides not matched to a gene: 4. CDR1 is SGHTA, CDR2 FQGNSA, per germline. This CDR3 region has 15 residues. CDR3 coding DNA: TGTGCCAGCAGCTTAGGCGGGGGGGCCTTCGGGGAGCTGTTTTTT. Translated, it gives CASSLGGGAFGELFF.

This clonotype was observed at least ten times. The gene calls are TRBV5-1 and TRBJ1-2; a weak D match, TRBD1 (5 bases). Trimming pared 4 bases from V and 5 bases from J, leaving 18 bases between. The germline V gene has CDR1 SGHRS and CDR2 YFSETQ. The CDR3 is made up of 15 amino acids. The CDR3 region is CASSPGTPTGYGYTF. As DNA, the CDR3 is TGCGCCAGCAGCCCCGGGACTCCCACCGGGTATGGCTACACCTTC.

This clonotype was seen repeatedly, ten times or more. The chain has TRBV11-2 and TRBJ2-1, with D hard to call. Germline CDR1 reads SGHAT; CDR2 reads FQNNGV. With 7 bases removed from V and 8 bases from J, the gap between germline ends came to 12 bases. The CDR3 contains 12 residues. The CDR3 DNA reads TGTGCCAGCAACTCCGCCGTGGATGAGCAGTTCTTC. It translates to CASNSAVDEQFF.

This clonotype was seen ten or more times. The chain has TRBV20-1 and TRBJ2-3; D ambiguous. CDR1 and CDR2 (germline): DFQATT, SNEGSKA (reference sequence). V lost 5 bases and J 4 bases, leaving 1 base between the germline ends. The CDR3 is 9 residues long. CDR3 in amino acids: CSASDTQYF. The CDR3 region has the DNA TGCAGTGCTTCAGATACGCAGTATTTT.

In its sample, this clonotype was seen many times. V and J are TRBV2 and TRBJ2-5; the D gene is possibly TRBD2 (6 bases). The length of the CDR3 is 14 residues. In germline, CDR1 is SNHLY, CDR2 FYNNEI. V dropped 5 bases and J dropped 5 bases, with 15 bases sitting between them. The CDR3 sequence: CASSPGGEGETQYF. The DNA of the CDR3 is TGTGCCAGCAGTCCCGGGGGTGAGGGTGAGACCCAGTACTTC.

V usage is TRBV7-3 and J usage is TRBJ2-1, with TRBD2 matching 13 bases. Trimming at V came to 3 bases and at J to 8 bases, leaving 19 bases not matched to a gene. The CDR3 totals 20 residues. CDR1 is SGHTA, CDR2 FQGTGA, per germline. In DNA, the CDR3 is TGTGCCAGCAGCTTCCATAGTCCTCTTACTAGCGGGAGGGCCCCGGATGAGCAGTTCTTC. Translating it yields CASSFHSPLTSGRAPDEQFF.

This clonotype came up many times. V gene TRBV29-1 combines with J gene TRBJ2-1; 8 nucleotides align to TRBD1. The CDR3 runs 15 residues. J was trimmed by 7 bases and V by 5 bases; bases with no gene match: 13. Germline loops: CDR1 SQVTM, CDR2 ANQGSEA. The DNA for the CDR3 is TGCAGCGTTTCGACTAGGCAGGGGGCGGGGAATGAGCAGTTCTTC. It yields the protein CSVSTRQGAGNEQFF.

This clonotype was counted many times. This sequence joins TRBV2 and TRBJ2-2; D unclear. Germline CDR1 reads SNHLY; CDR2 reads FYNNEI. The CDR3 loop spans 13 amino acids. V was cut by 2 bases and J by 6 bases, with 7 bases left in between. The CDR3: CASSEFVAGELFF. The CDR3 DNA follows: TGTGCCAGCAGTGAATTTGTTGCCGGGGAGCTGTTTTTT.

This clonotype was recorded many times. The chain is built from TRBV3-1 and TRBJ2-5, with TRBD2 matching 7 bases. This CDR3 is 15 amino acids long. V was pared by 0 bases and J by 5 bases, with 6 bases of the junction left unmatched. The germline CDR1 and CDR2 sequences are LGHDT and YNNKEL (reference sequence). The CDR3, as DNA: TGTGCCAGCAGCCAAGATGGGGGAGGGTATGAGACCCAGTACTTC. This translates into CASSQDGGGYETQYF.

The CDR3 region has the DNA TGCAGCGTTGGTGGCCCGGGCGATCAGCCCCAGCATTTT. It encodes CSVGGPGDQPQHF. The chain has TRBV29-1 and TRBJ1-5; D gene uncertain. The CDR3 extends over 13 amino acids. V shed 4 bases and J shed 5 bases, with 12 bases lying between them. The germline gives CDR1 SQVTM, CDR2 ANQGSEA.